What follows are 22 T cell receptor beta chains derived from one specimen sequenced in a study of blood T cells in healthy people across ages. Then a second PCR, running roughly 7 to 11 cycles, was carried out with a sample-barcoded 5' primer and a J-beta primer mix. Via MiXCR, TCRdb re-called the 5' RACE reads, giving one row per CDR3 protein. Among fewer than 800,000 distinct CDR3 sequences listed, 20% to 25% were seen once. This sample was shared with a second study, whose subject was T cells of mothers and their children.

Sequenced material: blood. The receptors were sampled from a boy under 18 in good health.

The chain recombines TRBV5-5 with TRBJ2-5, with D unclear. The CDR3 length is 14 residues. CDR1 is SGHKS, CDR2 YYEKEE, per germline (reference sequence). V lost 6 bases, J lost 1 base, and 13 bases lay in between. This CDR3 reads CASTLLTGQETQYF. The CDR3 DNA reads as TGTGCCAGCACCCTCTTGACTGGCCAAGAGACCCAGTACTTC.

A few counts support this clonotype. The gene calls are TRBV2 and TRBJ2-2, with 7 bases matching TRBD2. Germline trimming cut 6 bases from V and 2 bases from J; bases unmatched to any gene: 6. Germline V lookup: CDR1 SNHLY, CDR2 FYNNEI. The CDR3 has 15 amino acids. The CDR3 nucleotides are TGTGCCAGCAGGCCAGCGGGGATCAACACCGGGGAGCTGTTTTTT. Translating it yields CASRPAGINTGELFF.

The rearrangement uses TRBV2 and TRBJ2-7, with a possible D match to TRBD2 (5 bases). This CDR3 contains 14 residues. The V end lost 5 bases, the J end lost 5 bases, and 16 bases lay between the germline ends. The germline gives CDR1 SNHLY, CDR2 FYNNEI. Written as DNA, the CDR3 is TGTGCCAGCAGTATCAGGACCGGGGATGACGAGCAGTACTTC. This codes for CASSIRTGDDEQYF.

The chain employs TRBV29-1 and TRBJ1-1; possibly TRBD1 for D (5 bases). V was clipped by 3 bases and J by 5 bases, with 13 bases between them. CDR1 is SQVTM and CDR2 is ANQGSEA in the germline V gene. The CDR3 contains 13 residues. This chain's CDR3 is CSVEVGGRTEAFF. In DNA form, the CDR3 reads TGCAGCGTTGAGGTCGGGGGACGTACTGAAGCTTTCTTT.

This chain connects TRBV18 to TRBJ2-7, with 9 bases identical to TRBD1. Germline trimming cut 2 bases from V and 5 bases from J; bases unmatched to any gene: 7. Germline-derived CDR1 and CDR2 are KGHSH and LQKENI. There are 15 residues in the CDR3. Here the CDR3 reads CASSPGDRETHEQYF. The CDR3 DNA is TGTGCCAGCTCACCAGGGGACAGGGAAACCCACGAGCAGTACTTC.

Notes on this clonotype: The junction does not match germline at one end; this may be a read error. This chain connects TRBV7-9 to TRBJ2-1; 11 nucleotides align to TRBD2. The length of the CDR3 is 15 residues. Germline V lookup: CDR1 SEHNR, CDR2 FQNEAQ (reference sequence). The CDR3, as DNA: TGTGCCGGCAGCTTAGGGACTAGCGGACACAATGAGCAGTTCTTC. It translates to CAGSLGTSGHNEQFF.

This clonotype was counted a few times. This chain connects TRBV9 to TRBJ2-3; 7 bases map to TRBD2. Per the germline V gene, CDR1 is SGDLS and CDR2 is YYNGEE. V lost 0 bases, J lost 2 bases, and 3 bases stayed unmatched. CDR3 size: 15 residues. The CDR3 region is CASSVAGGLTDTQYF. CDR3 DNA sequence: TGTGCCAGCAGCGTAGCGGGGGGACTCACAGATACGCAGTATTTT.

This rearrangement joins TRBV11-3 to TRBJ2-5, with 11 positions matching TRBD2. CDR1 SGHNT and CDR2 YENEEA come from the germline V gene. V gave up 0 bases and J gave up 2 bases; unmatched junction bases: 2. The CDR3 is 16 amino acids. CDR3 in DNA: TGTGCCAGCAGCTTAGAGGGACTAGCGGTACAAGAGACCCAGTACTTC. The encoded protein is CASSLEGLAVQETQYF.

The chain joins TRBV7-3 to TRBJ1-2, with TRBD1 identical over 7 bases. The CDR3 length is 15 residues. Germline CDR1 reads SGHTA; CDR2 reads FQGTGA. The V segment lost 5 bases and the J segment 3 bases; nucleotides outside the gene matches: 9. This CDR3 reads CASSVTGRGDYGYTF. The CDR3 nucleotides read TGTGCCAGCAGCGTGACAGGGCGGGGGGACTATGGCTACACCTTC.

The V and J genes are TRBV18 and TRBJ2-1; tentatively, D is TRBD2 (6 bases). The V gene's germline CDR1 is KGHSH and CDR2 LQKENI. The CDR3 is 14 amino acids. Trimming took off 2 bases at V and 6 bases at J, with 11 bases between the two ends. CDR3 bases: TGTGCCAGCTCACCAGAACTAGCCCCCAATGAGCAGTTCTTC. This translates into CASSPELAPNEQFF.

This clonotype was counted at least ten times. The rearrangement uses TRBV4-3 and TRBJ2-5; TRBD1 or TRBD2 may be the D gene (7 bases each). The CDR3 consists of 15 residues. V lost 6 bases and J lost 2, with 16 bases in between. CDR1 is LGHNA, CDR2 YSLEER, per germline. The CDR3 bases are TGCGCCAGCAGTAGGTTTCAGGGGGGGCAAGAGACCCAGTACTTC. This sequence encodes CASSRFQGGQETQYF.

This clonotype turned up a few times. The chain has TRBV12-3 or TRBV12-4 and TRBJ2-2; D possibly matches TRBD1 or TRBD2 (5 bases each). The CDR3 has 12 amino acids. V lost 3 bases and J 7 bases, leaving 6 bases between the germline ends. CDR3 bases: TGTGCCAGCAGTTTGAGGGGCGGGGAGCTGTTTTTT. Translating it yields CASSLRGGELFF.

This chain links TRBV5-1 with TRBJ1-2; D ambiguous. The CDR3 covers 15 residues. Germline assignment: CDR1 SGHRS and CDR2 YFSETQ. Trimming stripped 1 base from V and 4 bases from J, with 14 bases between. The DNA of the CDR3 is TGCGCCAGCAGCTTGACGGACCTGGCGGGCTATGGCTACACCTTC. Protein product: CASSLTDLAGYGYTF.

This clonotype was counted a few times. The CDR3 protein is CASSLLSGREDYEQYF. The CDR3 DNA is TGTGCCAGCAGTTTGTTGTCAGGGAGAGAGGACTACGAGCAGTACTTC. The chain joins TRBV28 to TRBJ2-7; perhaps D is TRBD1 or TRBD2 (5 bases each). V lost 3 bases to trimming and J lost 3 bases, with 18 bases between them. CDR3 size: 16 residues. Per the germline V gene, CDR1 is MDHEN and CDR2 is SYDVKM. Together with reference TRBV28 and TRBJ2-7, the CDR3 gives the full variable domain: DVKVTQSSRYLVKRTGEKVFLECVQDMDHENMFWYRQDPGLGLRLIYFSYDVKMKEKGDIPEGYSVSREKKERFSLILESASTNQTSMYLCASSLLSGREDYEQYFGPGTRLTVT.

This chain joins TRBV7-2 and TRBJ2-7; 8 bases agree with TRBD2. The CDR3 runs 14 residues. Losses at the gene ends were 4 bases for V and 7 bases for J; bases not matched to a gene: 9. Germline values: CDR1 SGHTA, CDR2 FQGNSA. For the CDR3, the DNA is TGTGCCAGCAGCTCGGTCGGGACTAGATTGGAGCAGTACTTC. Translated: CASSSVGTRLEQYF.

This rearrangement joins TRBV29-1 to TRBJ2-4; tentatively, D is TRBD2 (5 bases). CDR3 length: 12 amino acids. The ends were cut back, 4 bases at V and 3 bases at J, with 7 bases in the middle. Germline values: CDR1 SQVTM, CDR2 ANQGSEA. The CDR3 DNA reads TGCAGCGTTGGAAGCGGCAAAAACATTCAGTACTTC. This sequence encodes CSVGSGKNIQYF.

This clonotype turned up a few times. The junction departs from the called germline gene at one end, perhaps through a read error. This chain uses TRBV29-1 with TRBJ2-1; 9 bases are shared with TRBD1. The CDR3 totals 13 residues. The germline CDR1 and CDR2 sequences are SQVTM and ANQGSEA. The CDR3 sequence: CSVEDRGTGSVSF. Written as DNA, the CDR3 is TGCAGCGTTGAAGATCGGGGGACAGGGTCGGTCTCCTTC.

This clonotype has a handful of counts. V usage is TRBV7-9 and J usage is TRBJ2-6, with a weak D call TRBD1 (5 bases). Germline-derived CDR1 and CDR2 are SEHNR and FQNEAQ (reference sequence). CDR3 length: 15 amino acids. The V and J ends lost 6 bases and 3 bases respectively, with 12 bases between them. The CDR3 is CASRPQGSGANVLTF. In DNA, the CDR3 is TGTGCCAGCAGACCCCAGGGAAGTGGGGCCAACGTCCTGACTTTC.

A few counts support this clonotype. The gene calls are TRBV7-9 and TRBJ1-2; 9 bases are shared with TRBD1. Germline CDR1 reads SEHNR; CDR2 reads FQNEAQ (reference sequence). J gave up 4 bases and V 5 bases, and 8 bases lay outside the gene matches. The CDR3 contains 15 residues. The DNA for the CDR3 is TGTGCCAGCAGCCTCCCGGGACAGGGAGCCTATGGCTACACCTTC. This encodes CASSLPGQGAYGYTF.

V gene TRBV28 combines with J gene TRBJ2-3; 8 bases match TRBD1. V shed 6 bases, J shed 2 bases, and the junction held 7 bases outside the gene matches. The CDR3 runs to 15 residues. From germline, CDR1 is MDHEN and CDR2 SYDVKM. The CDR3 sequence: CASRPPGGPTDTQYF. The CDR3 nucleotides are TGTGCCAGCAGACCCCCAGGGGGCCCCACAGATACGCAGTATTTT.

This clonotype has more than one count but fewer than ten. V usage is TRBV7-3 and J usage is TRBJ2-5; TRBD2 aligns across 7 bases. The germline V gene encodes CDR1 SGHTA and CDR2 FQGTGA. The junction had 10 bases not matched to a gene; V was cut back by 5 bases and J by 7 bases. The CDR3 is 14 amino acids. The chain's CDR3 is CASSPSGGPGTQYF. The CDR3 bases are TGTGCCAGCAGCCCATCGGGGGGACCAGGGACCCAGTACTTC.

This clonotype was seen a handful of times. The chain combines TRBV5-1 with TRBJ2-2; D not resolved. Germline-derived CDR1 and CDR2 are SGHRS and YFSETQ. CDR3 length equals 14 residues. V was shortened by 3 bases and J by 6 bases, with 12 bases between the two germline ends. CDR3 DNA sequence: TGCGCCAGCAGCTCGGATCCTTTGTCCGGGGAGCTGTTTTTT. It yields the protein CASSSDPLSGELFF.